Listed below are T cell receptor beta chains from one sample, sequenced in a study of T-cell reconstitution after alpha-beta-depleted transplantation in children. TCRdb processed the PCR reads anew with MiXCR; each CDR3 protein has one entry. The table has 90,000 to 130,000 distinct CDR3 sequences, 10% to 13% seen once. The specimen comprised PBMCs, sampled before TCRalphabeta/CD19-depleted stem cell transplant. Source of these receptors: a boy aged 2 to 10 with acute lymphoblastic leukemia, due to receive a stem cell transplant. The CDR3 runs from the conserved cysteine through the conserved F or W. A D gene is named only where the DNA matches it firmly. Clone size is stated in some rows and not others, as once, few, many or a class when expanded.

>TRBV5-8|NA|TRBJ2-7|many
CASAQRRYSYEQYF
TGTGCCAGCGCGCAGCGGCGCTACTCCTACGAGCAGTACTTC
>TRBV6-1|TRBD2|TRBJ2-7|NA
CASRAGLAGVYEQYF
TGTGCCAGCAGAGCCGGACTAGCGGGGGTCTACGAGCAGTACTTC
>TRBV7-9|NA|TRBJ2-2|NA
CASSLDGNTGELFF
TGTGCCAGCAGCTTAGATGGGAACACCGGGGAGCTGTTTTTT
>TRBV18|NA|TRBJ2-3|NA
CASSQSTDTQYF
TGTGCCAGCTCACAGAGCACAGATACGCAGTATTTT
>TRBV4-1|NA|TRBJ1-1|NA
CASSPTDMNTEAFF
TGCGCCAGCAGCCCGACCGACATGAACACTGAAGCTTTCTTT
>TRBV12-3/TRBV12-4|NA|TRBJ2-1|many
CASGPTGTEQFF
TGTGCCAGCGGGCCCACAGGGACTGAGCAGTTCTTC
>TRBV4-2|NA|TRBJ1-5|NA
CASSQDPGSPQHF
TGTGCCAGCAGCCAAGATCCCGGTTCGCCCCAGCATTTT
>TRBV6-5|TRBD1|TRBJ2-7|NA
CASSYSTGQGAPRGEQYF
TGTGCCAGCAGTTACTCTACGGGACAGGGGGCGCCTCGAGGGGAGCAGTACTTC
>TRBV5-1|TRBD1|TRBJ2-7|many
CASSLRGRRYEQYF
TGCGCCAGCAGCTTGAGGGGGCGGAGATACGAGCAGTACTTC
>TRBV5-5|NA|TRBJ1-5|NA
CASSAGQNSNQPQHF
TGTGCCAGCAGCGCCGGACAGAATAGCAATCAGCCCCAGCATTTT
>TRBV25-1|NA|TRBJ2-1|NA
CASTRENNEQFF
TGTGCCAGCACCCGAGAAAACAATGAGCAGTTCTTC
>TRBV5-1|NA|TRBJ2-3|few
CASSLARDTDTQYF
TGCGCCAGCAGCTTGGCAAGGGACACAGATACGCAGTATTTT
>TRBV11-1|TRBD2|TRBJ2-1|many
CASSSGLAGVTGLYNEQFF
TGTGCCAGCAGCTCGGGACTAGCGGGAGTAACGGGGCTCTACAATGAGCAGTTCTTC
>TRBV27|NA|TRBJ2-6|many
CASSYSGANVLTF
TGTGCCAGCAGTTACTCTGGGGCCAACGTCCTGACTTTC
>TRBV6-5|NA|TRBJ1-1|few
CASGGPEAFF
TGTGCCAGTGGCGGACCGGAAGCTTTCTTT
>TRBV6-5|TRBD1|TRBJ2-2|NA
CASTRTGANTGELFF
TGTGCCAGCACCCGAACAGGGGCGAACACCGGGGAGCTGTTTTTT
>TRBV4-2|NA|TRBJ2-5|few
CASSQGSGETQYF
TGTGCCAGCAGCCAAGGTAGCGGCGAGACCCAGTACTTC
>TRBV4-1|TRBD2|TRBJ2-1|NA
CASIDIGRDYNEQFF
TGCGCCAGCATCGATATAGGGAGGGATTACAATGAGCAGTTCTTC
>TRBV3-1|NA|TRBJ2-2|NA
CASSGGPNTGELFF
TGTGCCAGCAGCGGGGGACCAAACACCGGGGAGCTGTTTTTT
>TRBV27|TRBD2|TRBJ2-1|few
CASSFSAGVFYNEQFF
TGTGCCAGCAGTTTTTCGGCGGGAGTGTTCTACAATGAGCAGTTCTTC
>TRBV5-6|NA|TRBJ2-7|many
CASSGAPDFAYEQYF
TGTGCCAGCAGCGGAGCCCCGGACTTCGCCTACGAGCAGTACTTC
>TRBV12-3/TRBV12-4|NA|TRBJ2-7|many
CASSLVEGHEQYF
TGTGCCAGCAGCCTAGTGGAGGGCCACGAGCAGTACTTC
>TRBV9|NA|TRBJ2-3|NA
CASSVGRDTQYF
TGTGCCAGCAGCGTAGGACGAGATACGCAGTATTTT
>TRBV20-1|NA|TRBJ1-5|NA
CSAYHGDIRNQPQHF
TGCAGTGCTTACCACGGTGATATTCGCAATCAGCCCCAGCATTTT
>TRBV10-3|TRBD1|TRBJ1-6|few
CAISSGTGDSGSPLHF
TGTGCCATCAGCTCAGGGACAGGGGATTCTGGTTCACCCCTCCACTTT
>TRBV12-3/TRBV12-4|NA|TRBJ1-2|NA
CASRRGGGYTF
TGTGCCAGCAGGAGGGGCGGTGGCTACACCTTC
>TRBV5-1|TRBD1|TRBJ1-5|few
CASSLGGGNAQPQHF
TGCGCCAGCAGCTTGGGAGGGGGCAATGCTCAGCCCCAGCATTTT
>TRBV9|NA|TRBJ1-4|few
CASSAKGTVTNEKLFF
TGTGCCAGCAGTGCCAAAGGGACGGTCACTAATGAAAAACTGTTTTTT
>TRBV6-5|TRBD2|TRBJ2-6|many
CASSSPGGSGSSGANVLTF
TGTGCCAGCAGTTCCCCAGGCGGTAGCGGGAGTAGTGGGGCCAACGTCCTGACTTTC
>TRBV20-1|NA|TRBJ2-1|many
CSANSLQGPYNEQFF
TGCAGTGCTAACTCCCTCCAGGGGCCATACAATGAGCAGTTCTTC
>TRBV7-9|TRBD2|TRBJ2-1|few
CASSLIGTSGTYNEQFF
TGTGCCAGCAGCCTAATTGGGACTAGCGGTACCTACAATGAGCAGTTCTTC
>TRBV5-1|NA|TRBJ1-1|NA
CASNTGRREGLNTEAFF
TGCGCCAGCAACACGGGACGTCGGGAAGGGTTGAACACTGAAGCTTTCTTT
>TRBV18|NA|TRBJ1-1|few
CASSPPVRNTEAFF
TGTGCCAGCTCACCACCGGTCAGGAACACTGAAGCTTTCTTT
>TRBV20-1|NA|TRBJ2-7|few
CSARFGPYEQYF
TGCAGTGCTAGATTCGGACCCTACGAGCAGTACTTC
>TRBV2|NA|TRBJ2-2|few
CASAGADTGELFF
TGTGCCAGCGCGGGGGCCGACACCGGGGAGCTGTTTTTT
>TRBV6-6|TRBD2|TRBJ2-6|NA
CASKAGGANVLTF
TGTGCCAGCAAAGCGGGGGGGGCCAACGTCCTGACTTTC
>TRBV27|NA|TRBJ2-1|NA
CASSPTIAVYNEQFF
TGTGCCAGCAGTCCTACGATAGCGGTTTACAATGAGCAGTTCTTC
>TRBV4-2|TRBD2|TRBJ2-1|few
CASSQDGLAGGPNEQFF
TGTGCCAGCAGCCAAGATGGATTAGCGGGAGGGCCCAATGAGCAGTTCTTC
>TRBV20-1|NA|TRBJ2-3|many
CSARDVMADTQYF
TGCAGTGCTAGAGATGTGATGGCAGATACGCAGTATTTT
>TRBV4-3|TRBD2|TRBJ2-7|NA
CASSQEWGLAGLSYEQYF
TGCGCCAGCAGCCAAGAATGGGGACTAGCGGGTCTGTCTTACGAGCAGTACTTC
>TRBV6-2/TRBV6-3|TRBD2|TRBJ2-1|few
CAVRTSGRLSEQFF
TGTGCCGTCAGGACTAGCGGGAGACTATCTGAGCAGTTCTTC
>TRBV10-3|TRBD2|TRBJ2-1|many
CAISGLAGVQEQFF
TGTGCCATCAGTGGACTAGCGGGAGTGCAGGAGCAGTTCTTC
>TRBV11-2|TRBD1|TRBJ2-3|many
CASSFGQGSTDTQYF
TGTGCCAGCAGCTTCGGACAGGGCAGCACAGATACGCAGTATTTT
>TRBV9|NA|TRBJ2-3|NA
CASSVGLAATDTQYF
TGTGCCAGCAGCGTAGGGTTAGCGGCCACAGATACGCAGTATTTT
>TRBV7-8|TRBD2|TRBJ2-5|few
CASSLTLAEQETQYF
TGTGCCAGCAGCTTAACTCTAGCGGAACAAGAGACCCAGTACTTC
>TRBV5-1|NA|TRBJ2-5|NA
CASSQRGETQYF
TGCGCCAGCAGTCAACGGGGTGAGACCCAGTACTTC
>TRBV7-9|NA|TRBJ1-2|few
CASSATDERSNYGYTF
TGTGCCAGCAGCGCAACCGACGAGCGTTCTAACTATGGCTACACCTTC
>TRBV12-3/TRBV12-4|NA|TRBJ2-1|many
CASRPWASAYNEQFF
TGTGCCAGCAGACCTTGGGCTAGCGCTTACAATGAGCAGTTCTTC
>TRBV27|NA|TRBJ1-1|many
CASSWMGARDTEAFF
TGTGCCAGCAGTTGGATGGGGGCGCGGGACACTGAAGCTTTCTTT
>TRBV10-3|NA|TRBJ1-1|many
CAISDGGGGTEAFF
TGTGCCATCAGTGACGGCGGAGGGGGCACTGAAGCTTTCTTT
>TRBV6-5|NA|TRBJ1-2|many
CASSLHSKDGYTF
TGTGCCAGCAGCCTCCACAGTAAAGATGGCTACACCTTC
>TRBV20-1|NA|TRBJ1-2|NA
CSARAPLTGNYGYTF
TGCAGTGCTAGAGCCCCACTGACAGGCAACTATGGCTACACCTTC
>TRBV12-3/TRBV12-4|TRBD1|TRBJ2-5|NA
CASNRGEETQYF
TGTGCCAGCAACAGGGGAGAAGAGACCCAGTACTTC
>TRBV12-3/TRBV12-4|TRBD1|TRBJ1-6|NA
CASGVTGGVSPLHF
TGTGCCAGCGGGGTGACAGGGGGCGTTTCACCCCTCCACTTT
>TRBV20-1|TRBD2|TRBJ2-1|many
CSARAPRLKREGQGEQFF
TGCAGTGCTAGAGCTCCCCGGTTGAAGCGGGAGGGCCAGGGTGAGCAGTTCTTC